This entry lists 14 T cell receptor beta chains sequenced from one sample in a study of T cell responses to AZD1222 COVID-19 vaccine. Clones were sequenced by immunoSEQ multiplex PCR, and TCRdb holds only the in-frame ones, with some missing. The sample consists of about 130,000 clones, 80% to 95% of them appearing once. Sequences were derived from peripheral blood, sampled 28 days after the second AZD1222 dose. Source of these receptors: an adult who received the AZD1222 COVID-19 vaccine.

The V and J genes are TRBV12-5 and TRBJ1-1, with D uncertain. Germline V gives CDR1 LGHNT, CDR2 FRNRAP. The CDR3 totals 14 residues. V was trimmed by 2 bases and J by 11 bases, leaving 18 bases between them. The CDR3 region has the DNA TGTGCTAGTGGTTTGCCGCCCCTCTACATCGGGGCTTTCTTT. Protein product: CASGLPPLYIGAFF. Full variable domain (remainder filled in from reference TRBV12-5 and TRBJ1-1): DARVTQTPRHKVTEMGQEVTMRCQPILGHNTVFWYRQTMMQGLELLAYFRNRAPLDDSGMPKDRFSAEMPDATLATLKIQPSEPRDSAVYFCASGLPPLYIGAFFGQGTRLTVV.

V gene TRBV28 combines with J gene TRBJ2-5; D not resolved. This CDR3 spans 14 amino acids. Germline V gene lookup returns CDR1 MDHEN and CDR2 SYDVKM. Trimming took 4 bases from V and 6 from J, leaving 15 bases between them. The CDR3 sequence: CASSSPRRRKTQYF. In DNA form, the CDR3 reads TGTGCCAGCAGTTCCCCCCGCAGGCGGAAGACCCAGTACTTC.

CDR3 in amino acids: CASSFPGQQSSYEQYF. CDR3 nucleotide sequence: TGTGCCAGCAGTTTCCCCGGACAGCAGAGCTCCTACGAGCAGTACTTC. J is TRBJ2-7 and V is TRBV28; a weak D match, TRBD1 (6 bases). V was trimmed by 3 bases and J by 0 bases, leaving 15 bases between them. Germline CDR1 and CDR2: MDHEN and SYDVKM. This CDR3 region has 16 residues.

This clone was observed once. This chain links TRBV5-4 with TRBJ1-2; TRBD1 is a possible D gene (5 bases). The ends were cut back, 2 bases at V and 5 bases at J, with 10 bases in the middle. The CDR3 has 13 residues. CDR1 is SGHNT, CDR2 YYREEE, per germline (reference sequence). In DNA form, the CDR3 reads TGTGCCAGCAGCTTCTCGACAGAATATGGCTACACCTTC. Translated: CASSFSTEYGYTF. Using reference TRBV5-4 and TRBJ1-2 for the parts outside the CDR3, the full variable domain is ETGVTQSPTHLIKTRGQQVTLRCSSQSGHNTVSWYQQALGQGPQFIFQYYREEENGRGNFPPRFSGLQFPNYSSELNVNALELDDSALYLCASSFSTEYGYTFGSGTRLTVV.

CDR3 sequence reads: CASRLGGDTQYF. Here the CDR3 DNA reads TGTGCCAGCCGACTTGGGGGGGATACGCAGTATTTT. This chain uses TRBV5-8 with TRBJ2-3; D may be TRBD2 (6 bases). This CDR3 region has 12 residues. The V end lost 7 bases, the J end lost 6 bases, and 12 bases lay between the germline ends. Germline assignment: CDR1 SGHTS and CDR2 YDEGEE.

This clone was counted a single time. The chain links TRBV15 to TRBJ1-2; D might be TRBD1 (6 bases). Germline CDR1 is LNHNV and CDR2 is YYDKDF (reference sequence). The CDR3 is 13 residues long. The germline V and J ends were trimmed by 0 bases and 7 bases, with 9 bases remaining between them. In DNA, the CDR3 is TGTGCCACCAGCAGAGAGGGGGCTTCTGGCTACACCTTC. Amino acids: CATSREGASGYTF.

This sequence joins TRBV27 and TRBJ2-5; D is undetermined. The CDR3 runs 15 residues. Germline CDR1 is MNHEY and CDR2 is SMNVEV (reference sequence). Trimming removed 0 bases from V and 2 bases from J, with 10 bases in between. This CDR3 reads CASSLSGARQETQYF. CDR3 nucleotides: TGTGCCAGCAGTTTATCCGGAGCCAGGCAAGAGACCCAGTACTTC.

The V and J genes are TRBV7-2 and TRBJ2-7; the match to TRBD1 covers 7 bases. The CDR3 is 15 residues long. Losses at the gene ends were 1 base for V and 6 bases for J; bases not matched to a gene: 9. CDR1 SGHTA and CDR2 FQGNSA come from the germline V gene. The CDR3 loop is CASSLGLGGFFEQYF. DNA for the CDR3: TGTGCCAGCAGCTTAGGGCTAGGGGGCTTCTTCGAGCAGTACTTC.

The V call is TRBV6-5, the J call TRBJ1-6; no clear D. Trimming pared 1 base from V and 0 bases from J, leaving 7 bases between. There are 16 residues in the CDR3. The germline V gene has CDR1 MNHEY and CDR2 SVGAGI. The CDR3 DNA reads as TGTGCCAGCAGTTACTTCCAGAGCTCCTATAATTCACCCCTCCACTTT. This encodes CASSYFQSSYNSPLHF.

J is TRBJ1-1 and V is TRBV10-3; D unresolved. CDR1 and CDR2 (germline): ENHRY, SYGVKD. The CDR3 spans 14 residues. V was cut by 2 bases and J by 7 bases, with 14 bases left in between. CDR3 amino acids: CAISERIGSLEAFF. Here the CDR3 DNA reads TGTGCCATCAGTGAGAGGATTGGCAGCCTTGAAGCTTTCTTT.

The chain recombines TRBV6-5 with TRBJ1-1; D is unclear. This CDR3 has 15 amino acids. Trimming shortened V by 2 bases and J by 0 bases, and 10 bases separated the two germline ends. The germline V gene encodes CDR1 MNHEY and CDR2 SVGAGI. The CDR3 DNA follows: TGTGCCAGCAGTTACAGGCAGCTGTTGAACACTGAAGCTTTCTTT. It translates to CASSYRQLLNTEAFF.

The J gene is TRBJ1-2, the V gene TRBV28; 8 bases map to TRBD1. The junction had 5 bases not matched to a gene; V was cut back by 4 bases and J by 4 bases. The germline CDR1 and CDR2 sequences are MDHEN and SYDVKM. CDR3 length: 14 amino acids. The CDR3 loop reads CASSSYRGSYGYTF. Written as DNA, the CDR3 is TGTGCCAGCAGTTCATACAGGGGGTCCTATGGCTACACCTTC.

This clone was found once. The chain carries TRBV12-5 and TRBJ2-5; D is possibly TRBD2 (6 bases). V lost 6 bases to trimming and J lost 7 bases, with 18 bases between them. Germline values: CDR1 LGHNT, CDR2 FRNRAP. CDR3 length: 14 amino acids. CDR3 DNA sequence: TGTGCTAGTGGCCCCGGGACTGCGTTTGGGACCCAGTACTTC. It specifies CASGPGTAFGTQYF.

The chain is built from TRBV11-3 and TRBJ2-5; 8 nucleotides line up with TRBD2. CDR1 SGHNT and CDR2 YENEEA come from the germline V gene. J lost 4 bases, V lost 1 base, and 5 bases had no gene match. The CDR3 runs to 15 residues. The CDR3 nucleotides are TGTGCCAGCAGCTTAGGGGCGGGAGGCGGAGAGACCCAGTACTTC. It is translated as CASSLGAGGGETQYF.